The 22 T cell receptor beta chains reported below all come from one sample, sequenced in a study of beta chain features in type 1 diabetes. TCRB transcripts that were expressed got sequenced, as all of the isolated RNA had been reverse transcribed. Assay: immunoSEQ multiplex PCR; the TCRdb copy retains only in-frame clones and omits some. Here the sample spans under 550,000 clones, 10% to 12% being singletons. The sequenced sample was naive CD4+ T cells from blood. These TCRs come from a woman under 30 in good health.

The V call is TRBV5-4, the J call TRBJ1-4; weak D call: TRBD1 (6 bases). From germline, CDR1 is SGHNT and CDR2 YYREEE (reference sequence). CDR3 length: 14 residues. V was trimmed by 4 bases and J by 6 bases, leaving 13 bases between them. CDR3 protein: CASSPTGGDEKLFF. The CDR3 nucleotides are TGTGCCAGCAGCCCGACGGGGGGCGATGAAAAACTGTTTTTT.

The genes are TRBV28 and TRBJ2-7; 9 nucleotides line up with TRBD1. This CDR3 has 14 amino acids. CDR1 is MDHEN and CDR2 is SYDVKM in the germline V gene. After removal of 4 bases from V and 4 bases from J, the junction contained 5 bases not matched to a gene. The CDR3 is CASSSPGQGYEQYV. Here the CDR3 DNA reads TGTGCCAGCAGTTCGCCGGGACAGGGATACGAGCAGTACGTC.

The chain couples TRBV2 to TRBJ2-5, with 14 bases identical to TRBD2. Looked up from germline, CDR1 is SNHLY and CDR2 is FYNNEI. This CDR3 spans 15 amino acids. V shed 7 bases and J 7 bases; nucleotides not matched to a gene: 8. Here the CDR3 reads CASTGLAGGYGTQYF. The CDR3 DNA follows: TGTGCCAGCACCGGACTAGCGGGGGGTTACGGGACCCAGTACTTC.

The CDR3 bases are TGTGCCAGCAGGCCGGGACCCAATGAGCAGTTCTTC. Translating it yields CASRPGPNEQFF. The chain recombines TRBV6-1 with TRBJ2-1; perhaps D is TRBD1 or TRBD2 (5 bases each). The CDR3 extends over 12 amino acids. Per the germline V gene, CDR1 is MNHNS and CDR2 is SASEGT. V lost 6 bases, J lost 6 bases, and 9 bases lay in between.

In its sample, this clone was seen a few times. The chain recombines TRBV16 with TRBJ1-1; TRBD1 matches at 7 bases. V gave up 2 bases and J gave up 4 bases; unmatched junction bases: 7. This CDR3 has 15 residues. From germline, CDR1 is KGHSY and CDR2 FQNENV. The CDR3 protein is CASSQLGTAFTEAFF. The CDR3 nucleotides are TGTGCCAGCAGCCAACTTGGGACAGCTTTCACTGAAGCTTTCTTT. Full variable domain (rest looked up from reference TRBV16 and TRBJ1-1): GEEVAQTPKHLVRGEGQKAKLYCAPIKGHSYVFWYQQVLKNEFKFLISFQNENVFDETGMPKERFSAKCLPNSPCSLEIQATKLEDSAVYFCASSQLGTAFTEAFFGQGTRLTVV.

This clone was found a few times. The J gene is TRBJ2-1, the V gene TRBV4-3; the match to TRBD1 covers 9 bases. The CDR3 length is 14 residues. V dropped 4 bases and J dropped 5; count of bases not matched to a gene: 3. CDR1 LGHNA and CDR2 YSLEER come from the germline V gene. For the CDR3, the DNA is TGCGCCAGCAGCCTTTGGACAGGGGACAATGAGCAGTTCTTC. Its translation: CASSLWTGDNEQFF.

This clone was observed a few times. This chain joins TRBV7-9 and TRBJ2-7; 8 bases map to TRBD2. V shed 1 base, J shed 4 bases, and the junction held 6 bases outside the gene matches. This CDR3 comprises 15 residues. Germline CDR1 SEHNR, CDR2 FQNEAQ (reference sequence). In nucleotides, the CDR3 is TGTGCCAGCAGCTTAGGGGCGGGAGGCACATACGAGCAGTACTTC. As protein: CASSLGAGGTYEQYF.

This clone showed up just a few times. The CDR3 DNA is TGCAGCGTCACAGACACCGACGGGGCCATCACAGGCTACACCTTC. This encodes CSVTDTDGAITGYTF. J is TRBJ1-2 and V is TRBV29-1; TRBD1 is a possible D gene (5 bases). The germline V gene has CDR1 SQVTM and CDR2 ANQGSEA. V gave up 6 bases and J gave up 8 bases, with 25 bases separating them. This CDR3 is 15 amino acids long. The entire variable domain, with the rest obtained from reference TRBV29-1 and TRBJ1-2, is as follows: SAVISQKPSRDICQRGTSLTIQCQVDSQVTMMFWYRQQPGQSLTLIATANQGSEATYESGFVIDKFPISRPNLTFSTLTVSNMSPEDSSIYLCSVTDTDGAITGYTFGSGTRLTVV.

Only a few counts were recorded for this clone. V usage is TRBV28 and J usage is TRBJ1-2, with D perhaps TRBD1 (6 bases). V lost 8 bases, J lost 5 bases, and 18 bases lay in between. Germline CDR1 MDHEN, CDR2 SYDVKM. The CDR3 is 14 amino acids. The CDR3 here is CASGLGQLPYGYTF. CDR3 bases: TGTGCCAGCGGCTTAGGACAGCTACCTTATGGCTACACCTTC.

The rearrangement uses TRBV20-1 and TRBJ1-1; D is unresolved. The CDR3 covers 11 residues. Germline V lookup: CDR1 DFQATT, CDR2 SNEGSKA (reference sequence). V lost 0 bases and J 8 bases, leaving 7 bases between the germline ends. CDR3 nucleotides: TGCAGTGCTAGAGATCCCCTAGAAGCTTTCTTT. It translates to CSARDPLEAFF.

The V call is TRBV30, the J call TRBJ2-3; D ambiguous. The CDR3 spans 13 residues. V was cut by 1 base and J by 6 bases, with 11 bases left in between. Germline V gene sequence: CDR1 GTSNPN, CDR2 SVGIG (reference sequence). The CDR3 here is CAWSGPLGDTQYF. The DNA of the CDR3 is TGTGCCTGGAGTGGCCCCCTGGGCGATACGCAGTATTTT.

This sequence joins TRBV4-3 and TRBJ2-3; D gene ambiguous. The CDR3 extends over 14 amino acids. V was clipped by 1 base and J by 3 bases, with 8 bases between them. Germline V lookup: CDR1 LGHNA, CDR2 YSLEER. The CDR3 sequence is CASSQGHRTDTQYF. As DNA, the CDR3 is TGCGCCAGCAGCCAAGGGCATAGGACAGATACGCAGTATTTT.

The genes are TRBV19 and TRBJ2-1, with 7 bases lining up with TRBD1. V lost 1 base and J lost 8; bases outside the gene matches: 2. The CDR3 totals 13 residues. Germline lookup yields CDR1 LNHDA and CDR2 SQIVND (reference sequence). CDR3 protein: CASSIAGGHEQFF. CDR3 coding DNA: TGTGCCAGTAGTATAGCAGGGGGACATGAGCAGTTCTTC.

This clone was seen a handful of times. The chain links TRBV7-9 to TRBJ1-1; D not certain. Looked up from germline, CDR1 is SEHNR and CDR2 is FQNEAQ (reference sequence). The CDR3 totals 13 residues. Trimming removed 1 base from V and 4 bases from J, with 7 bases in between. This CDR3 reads CASSLGSSTEAFF. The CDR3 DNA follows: TGTGCCAGCAGCTTAGGTTCTAGCACTGAAGCTTTCTTT. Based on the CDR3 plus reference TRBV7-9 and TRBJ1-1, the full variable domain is DTGVSQNPRHKITKRGQNVTFRCDPISEHNRLYWYRQTLGQGPEFLTYFQNEAQLEKSRLLSDRFSAERPKGSFSTLEIQRTEQGDSAMYLCASSLGSSTEAFFGQGTRLTVV.

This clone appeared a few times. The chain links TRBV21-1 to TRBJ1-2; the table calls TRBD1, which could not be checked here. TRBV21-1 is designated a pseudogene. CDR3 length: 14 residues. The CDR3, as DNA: TGTGCCAGCAGCAAGGACAGACCCAACTATGGCTACACCTTC. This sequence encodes CASSKDRPNYGYTF.

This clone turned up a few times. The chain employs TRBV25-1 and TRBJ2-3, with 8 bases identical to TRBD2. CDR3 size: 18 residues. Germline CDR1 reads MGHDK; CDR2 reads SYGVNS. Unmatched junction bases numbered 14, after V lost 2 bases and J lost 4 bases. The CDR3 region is CASSEPRAWLAGSDTQYF. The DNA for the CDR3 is TGTGCCAGCAGTGAACCTAGGGCGTGGCTAGCGGGTTCAGATACGCAGTATTTT.

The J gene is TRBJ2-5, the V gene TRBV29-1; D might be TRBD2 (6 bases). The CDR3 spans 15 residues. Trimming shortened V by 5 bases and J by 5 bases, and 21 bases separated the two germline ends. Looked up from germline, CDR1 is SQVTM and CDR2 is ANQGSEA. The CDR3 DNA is TGCAGCGTTCGTTGGGGACTTCGTTGGGAGGAGACCCAGTACTTC. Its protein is CSVRWGLRWEETQYF.

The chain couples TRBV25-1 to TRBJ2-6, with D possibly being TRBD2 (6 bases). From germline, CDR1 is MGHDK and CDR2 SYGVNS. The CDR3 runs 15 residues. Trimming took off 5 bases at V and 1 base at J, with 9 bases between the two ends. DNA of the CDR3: TGTGCCAGCAGTCTCCGGGGGTCTGGGGCCAACGTCCTGACTTTC. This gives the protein CASSLRGSGANVLTF. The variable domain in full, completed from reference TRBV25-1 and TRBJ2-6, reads EADIYQTPRYLVIGTGKKITLECSQTMGHDKMYWYQQDPGMELHLIHYSYGVNSTEKGDLSSESTVSRIRTEHFPLTLESARPSHTSQYLCASSLRGSGANVLTFGAGSRLTVL.

The CDR3 loop reads CASSEGLASTIQYF. CDR3 coding DNA: TGTGCCAGCAGTGAAGGACTAGCGTCGACCATTCAGTACTTC. J is TRBJ2-4 and V is TRBV6-4; TRBD2 matches 9 bases. The CDR3 is 14 residues long. Germline CDR1 MRHNA, CDR2 SNTAGT. With 3 bases clipped from V and 9 bases from J, the junction kept 6 bases outside the gene matches.

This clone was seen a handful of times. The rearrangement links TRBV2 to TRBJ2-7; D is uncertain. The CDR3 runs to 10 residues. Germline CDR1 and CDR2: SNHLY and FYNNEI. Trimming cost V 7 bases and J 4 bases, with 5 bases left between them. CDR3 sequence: CASMEYEQYF. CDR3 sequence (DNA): TGTGCCAGCATGGAGTACGAGCAGTACTTC. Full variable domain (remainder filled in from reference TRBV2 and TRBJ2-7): EPEVTQTPSHQVTQMGQEVILRCVPISNHLYFYWYRQILGQKVEFLVSFYNNEISEKSEIFDDQFSVERPDGSNFTLKIRSTKLEDSAMYFCASMEYEQYFGPGTRLTVT.

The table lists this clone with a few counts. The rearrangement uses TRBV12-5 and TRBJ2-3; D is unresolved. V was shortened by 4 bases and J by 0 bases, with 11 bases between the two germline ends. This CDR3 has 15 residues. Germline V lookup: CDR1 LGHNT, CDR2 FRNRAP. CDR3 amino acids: CASGSPLGSTDTQYF. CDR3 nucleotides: TGTGCTAGTGGTTCGCCCCTCGGTAGCACAGATACGCAGTATTTT.

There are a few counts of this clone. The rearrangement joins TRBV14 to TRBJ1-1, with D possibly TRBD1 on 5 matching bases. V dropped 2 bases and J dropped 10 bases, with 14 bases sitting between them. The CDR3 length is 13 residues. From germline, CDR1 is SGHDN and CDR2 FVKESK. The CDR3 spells CASSQRDRLGAFF. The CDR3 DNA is TGTGCCAGCAGCCAACGGGACCGTCTGGGAGCTTTCTTT.